This TCR beta chain comes out of a study of spatial heterogeneity in lung cancer. Study as a whole: Taken at a median of around 22 months after resection, follow-up PBMC samples underwent sequencing when available. Alpha-chain sequences were detected in numbers that were consistently lower than beta-chain sequences. On average, each unique TCR and UMI combination appeared more than ten times in raw reads.

The germline V and J ends were trimmed by 2 bases and 5 bases, with 12 bases remaining between them. CDR3 size: 14 residues. Germline lookup yields CDR1 SGHVS and CDR2 FNYEAQ. As for time point: blood at routine non-recurrence follow-up after resection. Unsorted whole RNA from tumor, nontumor lung or frozen PBMC underwent sequencing. Carried by each TCR cDNA molecule was a unique molecular identifier. Via MiXCR, TCRdb re-called the 5' RACE reads, giving one row per CDR3 protein. The sample records about 120,000 distinct CDR3 sequences, more than 9% being singletons. This clonotype has a count of ten or more.

The specimen comprised PBMCs, sampled at follow-up. V is TRBV7-6 and J is TRBJ2-5; D gene unclear. The sequence was obtained from a male donor with early-stage non-small cell lung cancer. The CDR3 reads CASSLSVGAETQYF. DNA for the CDR3: TGTGCCAGCAGCTTAAGCGTAGGAGCGGAGACCCAGTACTTC.